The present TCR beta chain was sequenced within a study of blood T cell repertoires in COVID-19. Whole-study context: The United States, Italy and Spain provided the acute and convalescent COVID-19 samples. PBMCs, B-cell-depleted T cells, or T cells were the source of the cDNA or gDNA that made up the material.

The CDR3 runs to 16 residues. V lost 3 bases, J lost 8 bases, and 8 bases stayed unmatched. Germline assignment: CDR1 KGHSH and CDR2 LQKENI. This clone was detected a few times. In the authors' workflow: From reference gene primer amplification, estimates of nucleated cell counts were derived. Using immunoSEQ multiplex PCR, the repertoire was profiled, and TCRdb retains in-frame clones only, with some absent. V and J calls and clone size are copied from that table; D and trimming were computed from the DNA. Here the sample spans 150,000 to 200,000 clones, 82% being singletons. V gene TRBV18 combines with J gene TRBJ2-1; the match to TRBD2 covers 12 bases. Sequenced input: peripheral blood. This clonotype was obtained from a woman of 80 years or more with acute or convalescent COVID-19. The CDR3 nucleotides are TGTGCCAGCTCACCGGGACCGGGACTAGCGGGCTATGAGCAGTTCTTC. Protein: CASSPGPGLAGYEQFF.